This entry concerns a single T cell receptor beta chain. This sample is part of a study of control samples from healthy donors and cancer patients. Sequencing was performed with immunoSEQ multiplex PCR; in TCRdb, only in-frame clones are kept and a portion is missing. The sample has under 150,000 clones; 85% to 90% are singletons. Specimen: PBMCs. The sequence was obtained from a man in his fifties with head and neck cancer.

CDR3 DNA sequence: TGTGCCAGCAGTGCGGGCAGGGGAAAACCCGGGGACACTGAAGCTTTCTTT. It is translated as CASSAGRGKPGDTEAFF. The chain recombines TRBV2 with TRBJ1-1; the D gene is possibly TRBD1 (6 bases). CDR3 length: 17 residues. Germline V lookup: CDR1 SNHLY, CDR2 FYNNEI. V was cut by 4 bases and J by 3 bases, with 21 bases left in between.